Sequencing of this T cell receptor beta chain was carried out in a study of CD8 T cells in Susac syndrome. V dropped 5 bases and J dropped 4 bases, with 16 bases sitting between them. Germline V gene data show CDR1 as DFQATT and CDR2 as SNEGSKA (reference sequence). There are 14 residues in the CDR3. Reverse transcription of roughly 0.45 to 1 ug RNA was performed with random hexamers. TCRdb fed the immunoSEQ multiplex PCR reads into MiXCR, producing one record per CDR3 protein. The repertoire holds more than 150,000 distinct CDR3 sequences, with 95% as singletons. Note on this clonotype: What it binds is unknown.

Findings and limits, study-wide: In Susac syndrome, CD4+ T cell repertoires lacked any clonal expansion.

Sequencing was done on a sample of CD4+ T cells from PBMCs. This clonotype was obtained from a human donor with Susac syndrome. The chain is built from TRBV20-1 and TRBJ2-3, with a tentative D call TRBD2 (6 bases). The CDR3 loop is CSAAGPAGADTQYF. CDR3 coding DNA: TGCAGTGCTGCCGGTCCAGCGGGTGCAGATACGCAGTATTTT.